The next 12 T cell receptor beta chains were all read from a single sample in a study of blood T cell repertoires in COVID-19. Sequenced by immunoSEQ multiplex PCR; TCRdb stores in-frame clones only, minus some. The sample lists 52,000 or so clones, more than 90% occurring once. The sequencing input was peripheral blood. These receptors were taken from a woman older than 75 with acute or convalescent COVID-19.

This clone has just one count. The V call is TRBV3-1 (or the pseudogene TRBV3-2), the J call TRBJ2-7; weak D call: TRBD2 (6 bases). The CDR3 length is 16 residues. Germline V gene sequence: CDR1 LGHDT, CDR2 YNNKEL (reference sequence). Trimming shortened V by 1 base and J by 4 bases, and 17 bases separated the two germline ends. The CDR3 bases are TGTGCCAGCAGCCAAGTTTTTACGGGAGTTCTATACGAGCAGTACTTC. Protein product: CASSQVFTGVLYEQYF.

The V gene is TRBV5-1, the J gene TRBJ1-2; 8 bases align to TRBD1. The CDR3 sequence is 14 residues long. The V gene's germline CDR1 is SGHRS and CDR2 YFSETQ. The ends lost 4 bases at V and 2 bases at J; junction bases unmatched: 4. The CDR3 loop reads CASSGWDRNYGYTF. The CDR3 bases are TGCGCCAGCAGCGGATGGGACAGGAACTATGGCTACACCTTC.

This chain connects TRBV5-1 to TRBJ2-7; TRBD1 is a possible D gene (5 bases). Germline assignment: CDR1 SGHRS and CDR2 YFSETQ. The ends were cut back, 0 bases at V and 4 bases at J, with 11 bases in the middle. The CDR3 consists of 14 residues. The CDR3 DNA reads as TGCGCCAGCAGCTTGGGAAGGGGTGGGTACGAGCAGTACTTC. It encodes CASSLGRGGYEQYF.

The chain is built from TRBV19 and TRBJ2-2, with a weak D call TRBD1 (6 bases). This CDR3 is 15 amino acids long. V lost 7 bases to trimming and J lost 2 bases, with 14 bases between them. CDR1 and CDR2 from the germline V gene are LNHDA and SQIVND (reference sequence). CDR3 DNA: TGTGCCAGTATTTCCCAGGACAGCAACACCGGGGAGCTGTTTTTT. Translation: CASISQDSNTGELFF.

By share, this clone counts as large. An end of the junction differs from the germline gene, which may be a read error. This chain connects TRBV2 to TRBJ2-7; D not certain. CDR3 length equals 13 residues. Germline lookup yields CDR1 SNHLY and CDR2 FYNNEI. Written as DNA, the CDR3 is TGTGCCACCCGAGGTCTCGACTCCCACGAGCAGTACTTC. Translated: CATRGLDSHEQYF.

The chain is built from TRBV27 and TRBJ2-5; TRBD2 might be the D (7 bases). The CDR3 has 17 amino acids. The germline V gene encodes CDR1 MNHEY and CDR2 SMNVEV (reference sequence). The V and J ends lost 6 bases and 1 base respectively, with 21 bases between them. The CDR3 coding sequence is TGTGCCAGCAGGGATTTCAGGGGAGGGAGTCTCCAAGAGACCCAGTACTTC. It yields the protein CASRDFRGGSLQETQYF.

The chain links TRBV7-3 to TRBJ1-1; D might be TRBD1 (5 bases). The V end lost 2 bases, the J end lost 3 bases, and 10 bases lay between the germline ends. This CDR3 has 14 amino acids. CDR1 is SGHTA, CDR2 FQGTGA, per germline. The CDR3 here is CASSLQGRYTEAFF. In DNA form, the CDR3 reads TGTGCCAGCAGCTTACAGGGTCGGTACACTGAAGCTTTCTTT.

The V and J genes are TRBV5-8 and TRBJ2-1; 10 nucleotides line up with TRBD2. V was pared by 4 bases and J by 5 bases, with 6 bases of the junction left unmatched. CDR3 length: 15 amino acids. Per germline, CDR1 SGHTS and CDR2 YDEGEE. The CDR3 protein is CASSHGLADHNEQFF. The CDR3 DNA sequence: TGTGCCAGCAGCCATGGACTAGCGGACCACAATGAGCAGTTCTTC.

The rearrangement links TRBV19 to TRBJ2-7; 10 bases are a match to TRBD2. With V trimmed by 9 bases and J by 6 bases, 8 bases remained unmatched. Germline-derived CDR1 and CDR2 are LNHDA and SQIVND (reference sequence). The CDR3 runs 13 residues. The CDR3 nucleotides read TGTGCCAGCACAGGGACTAGCGCCAGCGAGCAGTACTTC. Its protein product is CASTGTSASEQYF.

CDR3 sequence reads: CASSATADSGNTIYF. The CDR3 bases are TGTGCCAGCTCCGCCACAGCCGACTCTGGAAACACCATATATTTT. The chain has TRBV18 and TRBJ1-3, with D uncertain. CDR1 is KGHSH and CDR2 is LQKENI in the germline V gene. This CDR3 is built from 15 residues. Between the trimmed V and J ends, which lost 6 bases and 0 bases, there was a span of 12 bases.

This chain joins TRBV28 and TRBJ2-2, with D unclear. There are 14 residues in the CDR3. Trimming removed 4 bases from V and 4 bases from J, with 10 bases in between. The germline CDR1 and CDR2 sequences are MDHEN and SYDVKM. This chain's CDR3 is CASSSSGTTGELFF. DNA of the CDR3: TGTGCCAGCAGTTCCTCAGGAACCACCGGGGAGCTGTTTTTT.

CDR3 coding DNA: TGTGCCAGCAGCTTTGTCACTAGCACAGATACGCAGTATTTT. It is translated as CASSFVTSTDTQYF. This chain links TRBV11-2 with TRBJ2-3; D is unclear. The germline CDR1 and CDR2 sequences are SGHAT and FQNNGV. The CDR3 covers 14 residues. Trimming pared 3 bases from V and 0 bases from J, leaving 7 bases between.